The 21 T cell receptor beta chains listed next were all sequenced from one sample in a study of long-term antiretroviral therapy in people with HIV. Sequencing relied on immunoSEQ assay v3.0, run at survey level. Sequenced by immunoSEQ multiplex PCR; TCRdb stores in-frame clones only, minus some. The sample holds approximately 25,000 clones; around 90% are singletons and the top ten take under 6%. Source: unsorted PBMCs, taken almost 4.6 years after starting antiretroviral therapy. The receptor source for this set is a man between 25 and 39 years old with HIV.

The chain employs TRBV7-9 and TRBJ1-1; perhaps TRBD1 as D (6 bases). The V and J ends lost 4 bases and 3 bases respectively, with 12 bases between them. Germline V gene sequence: CDR1 SEHNR, CDR2 FQNEAQ (reference sequence). This CDR3 is 14 amino acids long. The CDR3 region has the DNA TGTGCCAGCAGCTCCCGGGGGGCGGACACTGAAGCTTTCTTT. It codes for CASSSRGADTEAFF. Using reference TRBV7-9 and TRBJ1-1 for the parts outside the CDR3, the full variable domain is DTGVSQNPRHKITKRGQNVTFRCDPISEHNRLYWYRQTLGQGPEFLTYFQNEAQLEKSRLLSDRFSAERPKGSFSTLEIQRTEQGDSAMYLCASSSRGADTEAFFGQGTRLTVV.

The chain links TRBV2 to TRBJ2-3, with 7 bases matching TRBD2. V lost 4 bases, J lost 1 base, and 2 bases stayed unmatched. Germline V lookup: CDR1 SNHLY, CDR2 FYNNEI. This CDR3 spans 14 amino acids. The CDR3 spells CASSVGGGTDTQYF. CDR3 in DNA: TGTGCCAGCAGTGTTGGGGGGGGCACAGATACGCAGTATTTT.

This clone was seen a few times. This rearrangement joins TRBV9 to TRBJ2-3; D is unclear. Trimming removed 0 bases at V and 2 bases at J, with 7 bases between. Germline V lookup: CDR1 SGDLS, CDR2 YYNGEE. The CDR3 runs 14 residues. The CDR3 region has the DNA TGTGCCAGCAGCGTAGTTGAAGTCACAGATACGCAGTATTTT. Its translation is CASSVVEVTDTQYF.

The chain carries TRBV5-4 and TRBJ1-2; 8 bases agree with TRBD1. V lost 5 bases, J lost 1 base, and 4 bases stayed unmatched. This CDR3 contains 14 residues. CDR1 and CDR2 (germline): SGHNT, YYREEE (reference sequence). This CDR3 is CASSRDRSNYGYTF. The CDR3 DNA reads TGTGCCAGCAGTCGGGACAGGAGTAACTATGGCTACACCTTC. Filled out from reference TRBV5-4 and TRBJ1-2, the complete variable domain reads ETGVTQSPTHLIKTRGQQVTLRCSSQSGHNTVSWYQQALGQGPQFIFQYYREEENGRGNFPPRFSGLQFPNYSSELNVNALELDDSALYLCASSRDRSNYGYTFGSGTRLTVV.

The chain has TRBV25-1 and TRBJ1-1; the D is unclear. Between the trimmed V and J ends, which lost 8 bases and 3 bases, there was a span of 7 bases. The CDR3 totals 11 residues. Germline V gene lookup returns CDR1 MGHDK and CDR2 SYGVNS. In DNA form, the CDR3 reads TGTGCCAGCGGGAGATACACTGAAGCTTTCTTT. It encodes CASGRYTEAFF.

The chain joins TRBV4-3 to TRBJ2-3; the match to TRBD2 covers 11 bases. Trimming took 3 bases from V and 0 from J; bases not matched to a gene: 5. Germline CDR1 reads LGHNA; CDR2 reads YSLEER. CDR3 size: 17 residues. The CDR3 bases are TGCGCCAGCAGCCACGGCACTAGCGGGGGTAGCACAGATACGCAGTATTTT. Translating gives CASSHGTSGGSTDTQYF.

V and J are TRBV11-2 and TRBJ2-7; D uncertain. Trimming shortened V by 1 base and J by 6 bases, and 4 bases separated the two germline ends. There are 11 residues in the CDR3. Germline loops: CDR1 SGHAT, CDR2 FQNNGV. For the CDR3, the DNA is TGTGCCAGCAGCTTAGTTGGCGAGCAGTACTTC. The encoded protein is CASSLVGEQYF.

This sequence joins TRBV30 and TRBJ2-5; possibly TRBD1 for D (6 bases). Trimming cost V 2 bases and J 6 bases, with 10 bases left between them. Germline loops: CDR1 GTSNPN, CDR2 SVGIG (reference sequence). The CDR3 is made up of 12 amino acids. This CDR3 reads CAWSFGGKTQYF. CDR3 DNA: TGTGCCTGGAGTTTTGGGGGCAAGACCCAGTACTTC. Together with reference TRBV30 and TRBJ2-5, the CDR3 gives the full variable domain: SQTIHQWPATLVQPVGSPLSLECTVEGTSNPNLYWYRQAAGRGLQLLFYSVGIGQISSEVPQNLSASRPQDRQFILSSKKLLLSDSGFYLCAWSFGGKTQYFGPGTRLLVL.

The chain combines TRBV27 with TRBJ2-1; maybe TRBD2 (6 bases). Germline-derived CDR1 and CDR2 are MNHEY and SMNVEV (reference sequence). V was pared by 6 bases and J by 9 bases, with 9 bases between. CDR3 length: 11 residues. As DNA, the CDR3 is TGTGCCAGCAGATGGGGAGGTGAGCAGTTCTTC. Translation gives CASRWGGEQFF.

The CDR3: CASSQVWGPDSGRADGELFF. The CDR3 coding sequence is TGTGCCAGCAGCCAAGTCTGGGGGCCCGACAGCGGGAGGGCCGACGGGGAGCTGTTTTTT. The chain recombines TRBV4-2 with TRBJ2-2; 10 bases fit TRBD2. The CDR3 contains 20 residues. The J segment lost 7 bases and the V segment lost 1 base, leaving 18 bases of the junction unmatched. Germline V lookup: CDR1 LGHNA, CDR2 YNFKEQ.

This clone was seen a handful of times. V usage is TRBV9 and J usage is TRBJ2-7; D gene uncertain. Germline CDR1 and CDR2: SGDLS and YYNGEE. The CDR3 has 12 residues. V was cut by 5 bases and J by 3 bases, with 9 bases left in between. CDR3 coding DNA: TGTGCCAGCAGAGGAGACGGCTACGAGCAGTACTTC. Its translation: CASRGDGYEQYF.

The V call is TRBV10-3, the J call TRBJ2-1; no definite D call. The length of the CDR3 is 17 residues. Trimming stripped 2 bases from V and 0 bases from J, with 14 bases between. Germline V gene data show CDR1 as ENHRY and CDR2 as SYGVKD. In nucleotides, the CDR3 is TGTGCCATCAGTGAGGTATCGCAACTCAACTCCTACAATGAGCAGTTCTTC. Protein product: CAISEVSQLNSYNEQFF.

This chain connects TRBV7-6 to TRBJ1-1; unclear D gene. V was pared by 4 bases and J by 0 bases, with 6 bases between. CDR1 and CDR2 from the germline V gene are SGHVS and FNYEAQ. There are 13 residues in the CDR3. CDR3 sequence (DNA): TGTGCCAGCAGCTCAGGACTGAACACTGAAGCTTTCTTT. It specifies CASSSGLNTEAFF. The full variable domain, completed using reference TRBV7-6 and TRBJ1-1, is GAGVSQSPRYKVTKRGQDVALRCDPISGHVSLYWYRQALGQGPEFLTYFNYEAQQDKSGLPNDRFSAERPEGSISTLTIQRTEQRDSAMYRCASSSGLNTEAFFGQGTRLTVV.

The chain links TRBV9 to TRBJ2-3; TRBD1 might be the D (5 bases). Trimming shortened V by 0 bases and J by 5 bases, and 13 bases separated the two germline ends. CDR1 and CDR2 (germline): SGDLS, YYNGEE. This CDR3 spans 15 amino acids. The CDR3 loop reads CASSVEPGSKDTQYF. CDR3 nucleotides: TGTGCCAGCAGCGTAGAACCAGGGTCAAAAGATACGCAGTATTTT. Combining the CDR3 with reference TRBV9 and TRBJ2-3 gives the whole variable domain DSGVTQTPKHLITATGQRVTLRCSPRSGDLSVYWYQQSLDQGLQFLIQYYNGEERAKGNILERFSAQQFPDLHSELNLSSLELGDSALYFCASSVEPGSKDTQYFGPGTRLTVL.

CDR3 in amino acids: CASSPIYIYEQYF. The CDR3 nucleotides are TGTGCCAGCAGCCCTATCTACATCTACGAGCAGTACTTC. The rearrangement links TRBV7-2 to TRBJ2-7; D unclear. The V gene lost 5 bases and the J gene lost 3 bases, with 11 bases spanning the gap. The CDR3 sequence is 13 residues long. Germline CDR1 SGHTA, CDR2 FQGNSA.

The chain couples TRBV6-1 to TRBJ1-2, with unresolved D. Germline assignment: CDR1 MNHNS and CDR2 SASEGT. V lost 4 bases and J 1 base, leaving 10 bases between the germline ends. This CDR3 is 14 amino acids long. The CDR3 sequence is CASSGGRSNYGYTF. The CDR3 region has the DNA TGTGCCAGCAGTGGGGGTCGAAGTAACTATGGCTACACCTTC.

V usage is TRBV7-9 and J usage is TRBJ1-2; D is unclear. Deletions cut 0 bases from V and 4 bases from J, with 15 bases between. The CDR3 covers 16 residues. The germline gives CDR1 SEHNR, CDR2 FQNEAQ (reference sequence). The CDR3 is CASSLARGLRGYGYTF. In nucleotides, the CDR3 is TGTGCCAGCAGCTTAGCTCGTGGCCTTCGGGGCTATGGCTACACCTTC.

The chain uses TRBV21-1 and TRBJ1-6. TRBV21-1 is a recognized pseudogene. The CDR3 length is 15 residues. The CDR3 sequence is CASSTRLHKNSPLHF. CDR3 DNA sequence: TGTGCCAGCAGCACCCGACTACACAAAAATTCACCCCTCCACTTT.

The chain recombines TRBV27 with TRBJ2-1; TRBD1 agrees at 9 bases. Germline CDR1 is MNHEY and CDR2 is SMNVEV (reference sequence). This CDR3 is 15 amino acids long. With V trimmed by 5 bases and J by 4 bases, 6 bases remained unmatched. The CDR3 sequence is CASSPNRGPYNEQFF. Here the CDR3 DNA reads TGTGCCAGCAGTCCGAACAGGGGGCCATACAATGAGCAGTTCTTC.

This chain uses TRBV11-2 with TRBJ1-5; maybe TRBD1 (6 bases). The CDR3 totals 15 residues. Germline lookup yields CDR1 SGHAT and CDR2 FQNNGV. The V end lost 8 bases, the J end lost 8 bases, and 22 bases lay between the germline ends. The CDR3 loop reads CASSRGVGGPEPQHF. DNA for the CDR3: TGTGCCAGCTCACGGGGGGTGGGGGGCCCGGAGCCCCAGCATTTT.

The chain carries TRBV19 and TRBJ1-1; 8 bases fit TRBD1. V lost 3 bases, J lost 10 bases, and 16 bases stayed unmatched. This CDR3 contains 16 residues. Germline CDR1 LNHDA, CDR2 SQIVND (reference sequence). The CDR3 coding sequence is TGTGCCAGTAGTATTCTTCCGGGACAGGCTATAGACGGAGCTTTCTTT. It is translated as CASSILPGQAIDGAFF.